The sequence of this TCR beta chain was determined in a study of cytotoxic CD8 clonotypes in ibrutinib-treated CLL. Study outcomes and limitations: Investigators sampled sustained-remission and progressing patients at differing times.

Turning to this clone: The antigen is not known.

There are 15 residues in the CDR3. Germline values: CDR1 MNHEY, CDR2 SVGAGI. The V and J ends lost 0 bases and 1 base respectively, with 10 bases between them. Produced via immunoSEQ multiplex PCR; TCRdb's table is partial and in-frame only. The sample includes about 310,000 clones, 80% of them seen just once. V is TRBV6-5 and J is TRBJ2-7; weak D call: TRBD1 (5 bases). This TCR derives from a human donor with chronic lymphocytic leukemia. The sample here was PBMCs, taken before ibrutinib treatment. The DNA for the CDR3 is TGTGCCAGCAGTTACTCGGCAGGGTGGTCCTACGAGCAGTACTTC. It codes for CASSYSAGWSYEQYF.